This TCR beta chain emerged from a study of T cells after posttransplantation cyclophosphamide. Busulfan-fludarabine conditioning, marrow transplant, and cyclophosphamide on days +3 and +4 were administered. The CDR3 contains 13 residues. V was trimmed by 11 bases and J by 2 bases, leaving 16 bases between them. In germline, CDR1 is MNHEY, CDR2 SVGAGI. Study-level results: Later post-transplant blood repertoires were often dominated by donor CD8+ memory clones. Recipient CMV seropositivity and CMV reactivation strongly tracked TRB clonality. TRB overlap between skin or GI tissue T cells and blood was limited.

This clone was recorded only once. Its matching antigen is unknown. This table comes from immunoSEQ multiplex PCR, and its TCRdb copy is limited to in-frame clones, with some not included. The table lists approximately 6,200 clones, roughly four fifths of them singletons. This chain links TRBV6-5 with TRBJ2-7, with D unresolved. The clonotype originates from a male patient in his forties or fifties who received an allogeneic stem cell transplant from a related donor and was CMV-positive. Some T cells may originate from the graft donor. The sample here was CD4+ T cells sorted from blood, taken less than 370 days after allogeneic stem cell transplant with posttransplant cyclophosphamide. CDR3 coding DNA: TGTGCCGGCCAGAGACGGGTGACCTACGAGCAGTACTTC. Encoded protein: CAGQRRVTYEQYF.